This TCR beta chain was sequenced in a study of a mutant IDH1 vaccine in newly diagnosed glioma (dated by TCRdb to 2020 to 2022). In terms of the full investigation: Vaccination began 4-6 weeks after radiotherapy alone, or alongside temozolomide cycles in the chemotherapy-containing groups. The week-35 safety follow-up was designated visit V12, and the week-47 end of study was designated visit V13. Before enrollment, most patients had been given radiochemotherapy with temozolomide as standard therapy, while the rest had received either radiotherapy alone or temozolomide alone. For exploratory analyses, fewer than 30 treated patients had longitudinal TCRB deep sequencing done wherever samples were available. The approximately 32 treated patients were 62.5% male and 37.5% female, with a mean age of roughly 40 years. Six visits were used for peripheral blood collection: V03 (baseline), V05, V07, V10, V12 and V13. What the study reported, not specific to this receptor: It was noted by the authors that analyses of patient blood samples could not be reproduced owing to sample limitations. Selection of PBMC samples for TCRB deep sequencing was based on availability. Pseudoprogression seemed to be unrelated to changes in the top peripheral T cell clonotypes found by TCRB sequencing. Immune responses induced by the vaccine were seen in roughly 95% of patients across multiple MHC alleles.

Concerning this clone itself: Its antigen specificity is not known. Per-nucleotide qualities are absent, and no much larger clonotype sits a single base away.

Sample time point, as interpreted from the label and publication: week 35, safety follow-up. Each vaccine dose was 300 ug of a 20-mer mutant IDH1 peptide in Montanide, given subcutaneously with topical imiquimod. Across visits V03 through V10, patients got a total of eight vaccinations, given in weeks 1, 3, 5, 7, 11, 15, 19 and 23. The donors had newly diagnosed IDH1-mutant astrocytomas of WHO grade 3 or 4 that showed loss of nuclear ATRX. The samples were drawn from NOA16, a multicentre, single-arm, open-label phase I trial in Germany that tested a mutant IDH1 peptide vaccine in humans for the first time. Genomic DNA for TCRB sequencing was extracted from EDTA blood using the DNeasy Blood and Tissue Kit. For CDR1 and CDR2, the germline V gene lists MNHEY and SVGAGI. V is reduced by 0 bases and J by 1 base, leaving a spacing of 9 bases between them. Reading from cysteine to phenylalanine, the CDR3 counts 15 amino acids. The sequence is cut down to CDR3 DNA, 45 bases in frame from base 1.

The method was the immunoSEQ multiplex PCR assay. Rearranged TCR beta chain sequences were amplified using the hsTCRB Kit according to the manufacturer's protocol. Sequencing of TCRB libraries was carried out on an Illumina MiSeq. The published analysis was carried out like this. The proprietary platform of the kit vendor was used for demultiplexing, trimming and gene mapping. TCRdb stores this immuneACCESS table with in-frame sequences only. Part of the clones is absent; in the studies checked, under half of the shortfall reflects unresolved V genes, and no reason is known for the rest. Clone size and the V and J calls come from that table; the DNA yielded D and trimming. This sample is represented by tens of thousands of clones; roughly nine tenths of them were singletons. About 1.6% of the sample is held by the ten biggest clonotypes.

The material was PBMCs, obtained from a glioma patient whose treatment included an IDH1 peptide vaccine. Recombination connected TRBV6-5 to TRBJ1-2, with a weak D call of TRBD1 (5 bases match). This TCR derives from a man aged 35 to 55 with glioma. The CDR3 corresponds to CASSYSRGRNYGYTF. Read as DNA, the sequence is TGTGCCAGCAGTTACTCCCGGGGACGTAACTATGGCTACACCTTC.